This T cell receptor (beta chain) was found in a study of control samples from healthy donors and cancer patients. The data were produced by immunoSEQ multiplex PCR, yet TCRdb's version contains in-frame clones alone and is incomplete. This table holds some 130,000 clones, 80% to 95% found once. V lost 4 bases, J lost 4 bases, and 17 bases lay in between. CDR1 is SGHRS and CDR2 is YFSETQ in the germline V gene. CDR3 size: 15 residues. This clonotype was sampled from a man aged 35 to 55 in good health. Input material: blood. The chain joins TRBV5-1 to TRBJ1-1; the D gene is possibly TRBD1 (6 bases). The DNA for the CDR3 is TGCGCCAGCAGCGCCCTACAGGGAATGGGCACTGAAGCTTTCTTT. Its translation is CASSALQGMGTEAFF.